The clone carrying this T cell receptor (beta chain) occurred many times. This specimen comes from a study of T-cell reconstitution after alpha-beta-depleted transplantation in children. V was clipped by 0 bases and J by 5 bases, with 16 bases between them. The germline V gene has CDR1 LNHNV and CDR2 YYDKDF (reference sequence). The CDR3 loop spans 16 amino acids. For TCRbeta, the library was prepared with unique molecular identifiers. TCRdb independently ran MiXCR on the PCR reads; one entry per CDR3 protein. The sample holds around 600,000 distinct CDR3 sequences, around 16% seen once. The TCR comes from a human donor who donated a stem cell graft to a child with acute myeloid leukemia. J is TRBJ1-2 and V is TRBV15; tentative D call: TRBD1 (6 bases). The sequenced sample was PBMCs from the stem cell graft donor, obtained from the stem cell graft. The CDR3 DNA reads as TGTGCCACCAGCAGAGATCGACAGGTAGAAGGTTATGGCTACACCTTC. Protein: CATSRDRQVEGYGYTF.